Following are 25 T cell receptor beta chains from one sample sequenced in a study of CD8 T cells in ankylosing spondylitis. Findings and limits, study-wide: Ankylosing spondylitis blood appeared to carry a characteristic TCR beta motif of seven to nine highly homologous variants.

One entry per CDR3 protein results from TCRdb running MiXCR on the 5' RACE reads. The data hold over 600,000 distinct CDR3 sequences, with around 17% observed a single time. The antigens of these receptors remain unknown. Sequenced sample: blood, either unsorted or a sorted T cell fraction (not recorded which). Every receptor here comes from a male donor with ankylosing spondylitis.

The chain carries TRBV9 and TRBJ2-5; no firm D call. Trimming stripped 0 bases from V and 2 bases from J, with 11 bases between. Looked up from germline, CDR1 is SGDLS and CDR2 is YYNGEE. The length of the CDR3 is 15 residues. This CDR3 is CASSVVPEPQETQYF. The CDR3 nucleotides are TGTGCCAGCAGCGTAGTCCCGGAGCCTCAAGAGACCCAGTACTTC. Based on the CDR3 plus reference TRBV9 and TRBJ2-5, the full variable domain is DSGVTQTPKHLITATGQRVTLRCSPRSGDLSVYWYQQSLDQGLQFLIQYYNGEERAKGNILERFSAQQFPDLHSELNLSSLELGDSALYFCASSVVPEPQETQYFGPGTRLLVL.

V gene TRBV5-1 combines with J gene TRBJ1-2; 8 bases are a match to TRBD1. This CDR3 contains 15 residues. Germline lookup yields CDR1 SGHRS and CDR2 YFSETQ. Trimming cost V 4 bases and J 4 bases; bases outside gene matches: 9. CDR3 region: CASSPEDRAGYGYTF. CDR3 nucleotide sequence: TGCGCCAGCAGCCCAGAGGACAGGGCCGGCTATGGCTACACCTTC.

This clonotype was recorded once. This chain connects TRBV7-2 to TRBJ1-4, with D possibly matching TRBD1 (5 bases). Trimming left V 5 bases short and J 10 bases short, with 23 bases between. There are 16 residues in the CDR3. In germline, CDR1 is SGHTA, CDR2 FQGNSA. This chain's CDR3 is CASSPHPAPGRGKLFF. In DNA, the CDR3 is TGTGCCAGCAGCCCTCATCCCGCCCCGGGGAGGGGAAAACTGTTTTTT.

CDR3: CASSQEAQGASVNTQYF. The CDR3 DNA reads as TGCGCCAGCAGCCAAGAGGCACAGGGGGCGAGCGTAAATACGCAGTATTTT. This sequence joins TRBV4-1 and TRBJ2-3; 9 nucleotides line up with TRBD1. The V segment lost 0 bases and the J segment 7 bases; nucleotides outside the gene matches: 11. Looked up from germline, CDR1 is MGHRA and CDR2 is YSYEKL. CDR3 length equals 17 residues.

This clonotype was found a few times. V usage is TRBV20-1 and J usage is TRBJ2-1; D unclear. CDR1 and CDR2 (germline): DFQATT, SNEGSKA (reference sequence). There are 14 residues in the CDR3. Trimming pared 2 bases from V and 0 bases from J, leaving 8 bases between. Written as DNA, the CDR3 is TGCAGTGCTAGAATTCCAAGCTCCTACAATGAGCAGTTCTTC. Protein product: CSARIPSSYNEQFF.

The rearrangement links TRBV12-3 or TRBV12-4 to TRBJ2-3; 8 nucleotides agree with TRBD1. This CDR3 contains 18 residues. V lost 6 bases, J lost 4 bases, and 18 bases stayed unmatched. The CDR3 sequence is CASRRSGGVGTGSDTQYF. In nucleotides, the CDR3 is TGTGCCAGCAGACGGTCAGGCGGGGTAGGGACAGGCTCAGATACGCAGTATTTT.

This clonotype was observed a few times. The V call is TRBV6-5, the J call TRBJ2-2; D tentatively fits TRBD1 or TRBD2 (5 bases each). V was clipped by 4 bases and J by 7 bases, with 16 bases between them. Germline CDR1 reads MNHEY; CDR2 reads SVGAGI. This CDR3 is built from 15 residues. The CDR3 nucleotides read TGTGCCAGCAGTTCCTCCGGGACGTCTGTCGGGGAGCTGTTTTTT. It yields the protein CASSSSGTSVGELFF.

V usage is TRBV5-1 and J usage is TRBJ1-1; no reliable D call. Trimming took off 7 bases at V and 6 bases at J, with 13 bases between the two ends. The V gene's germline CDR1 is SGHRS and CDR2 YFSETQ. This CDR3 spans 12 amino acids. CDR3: CASGAGGPEAFF. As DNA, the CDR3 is TGCGCCAGCGGCGCGGGCGGGCCTGAAGCTTTCTTT.

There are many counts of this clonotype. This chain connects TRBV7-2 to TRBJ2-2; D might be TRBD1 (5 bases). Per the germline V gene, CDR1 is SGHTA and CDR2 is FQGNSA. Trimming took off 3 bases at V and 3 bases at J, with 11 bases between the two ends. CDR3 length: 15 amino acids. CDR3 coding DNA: TGTGCCAGCAGCTTCAGACAGACTTACACCGGGGAGCTGTTTTTT. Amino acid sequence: CASSFRQTYTGELFF.

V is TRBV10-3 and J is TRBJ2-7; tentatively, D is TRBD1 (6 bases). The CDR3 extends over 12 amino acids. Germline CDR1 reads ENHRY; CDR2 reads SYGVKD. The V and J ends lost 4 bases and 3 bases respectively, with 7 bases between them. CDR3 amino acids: CAISAQGYEQYF. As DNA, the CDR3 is TGTGCCATCAGTGCACAGGGCTACGAGCAGTACTTC.

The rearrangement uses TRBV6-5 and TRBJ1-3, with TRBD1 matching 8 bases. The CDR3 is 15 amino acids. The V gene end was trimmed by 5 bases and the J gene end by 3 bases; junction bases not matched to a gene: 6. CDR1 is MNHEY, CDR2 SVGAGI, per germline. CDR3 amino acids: CASSNQGARGNTIYF. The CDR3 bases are TGTGCCAGCAGTAACCAGGGGGCGCGTGGAAACACCATATATTTT.

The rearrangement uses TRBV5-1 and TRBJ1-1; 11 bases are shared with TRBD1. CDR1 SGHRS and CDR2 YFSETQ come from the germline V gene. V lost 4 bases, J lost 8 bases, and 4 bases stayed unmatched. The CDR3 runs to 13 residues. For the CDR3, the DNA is TGCGCCAGCAGCGAAGGACAGGGGGCAGAAGCTTTCTTT. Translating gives CASSEGQGAEAFF. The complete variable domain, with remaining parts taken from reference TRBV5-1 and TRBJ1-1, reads KAGVTQTPRYLIKTRGQQVTLSCSPISGHRSVSWYQQTPGQGLQFLFEYFSETQRNKGNFPGRFSGRQFSNSRSEMNVSTLELGDSALYLCASSEGQGAEAFFGQGTRLTVV.

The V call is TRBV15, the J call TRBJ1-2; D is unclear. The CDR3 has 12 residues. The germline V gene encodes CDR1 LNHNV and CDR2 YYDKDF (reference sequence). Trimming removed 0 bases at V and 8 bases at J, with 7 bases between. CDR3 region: CATSRDLGGYTF. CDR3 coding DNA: TGTGCCACCAGCAGAGATCTAGGAGGCTACACCTTC.

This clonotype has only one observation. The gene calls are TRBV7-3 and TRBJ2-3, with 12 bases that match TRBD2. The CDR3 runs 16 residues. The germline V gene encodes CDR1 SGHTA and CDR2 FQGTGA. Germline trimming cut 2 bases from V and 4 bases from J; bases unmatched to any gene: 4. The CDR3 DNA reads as TGTGCCAGCAGCTTAGATCTAGCGGGGGGGTCAGATACGCAGTATTTT. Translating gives CASSLDLAGGSDTQYF.

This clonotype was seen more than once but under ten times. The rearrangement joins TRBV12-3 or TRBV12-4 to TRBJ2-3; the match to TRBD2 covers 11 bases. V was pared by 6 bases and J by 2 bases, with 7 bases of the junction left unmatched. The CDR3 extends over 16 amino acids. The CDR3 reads CASRSTSGGTTDTQYF. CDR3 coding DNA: TGTGCCAGCAGGAGTACTAGCGGGGGAACCACAGATACGCAGTATTTT.

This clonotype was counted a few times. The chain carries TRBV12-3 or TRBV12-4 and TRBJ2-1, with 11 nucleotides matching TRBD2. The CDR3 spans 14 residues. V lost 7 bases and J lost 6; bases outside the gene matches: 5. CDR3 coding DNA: TGTGCCAGCACCCTTAGCGGGGGGGCCAATGAGCAGTTCTTC. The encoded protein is CASTLSGGANEQFF.

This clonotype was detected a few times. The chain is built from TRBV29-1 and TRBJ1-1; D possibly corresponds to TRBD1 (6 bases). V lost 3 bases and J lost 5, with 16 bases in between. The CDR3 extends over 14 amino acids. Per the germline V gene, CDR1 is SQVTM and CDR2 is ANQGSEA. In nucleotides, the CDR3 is TGCAGCGTTGACCGGGGGGGGCCGTGGACTGAAGCTTTCTTT. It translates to CSVDRGGPWTEAFF.

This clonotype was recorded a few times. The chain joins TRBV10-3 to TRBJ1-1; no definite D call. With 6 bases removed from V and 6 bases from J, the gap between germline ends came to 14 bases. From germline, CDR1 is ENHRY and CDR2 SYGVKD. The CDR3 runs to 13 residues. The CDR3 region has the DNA TGTGCCATCAGCGGACCGAGAAGGGCTGAAGCTTTCTTT. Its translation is CAISGPRRAEAFF.

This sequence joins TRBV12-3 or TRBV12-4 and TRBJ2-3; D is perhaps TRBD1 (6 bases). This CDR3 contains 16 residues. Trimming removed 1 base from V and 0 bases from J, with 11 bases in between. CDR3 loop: CASSLGTGPSTDTQYF. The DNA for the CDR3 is TGTGCCAGCAGTTTAGGTACAGGGCCTAGCACAGATACGCAGTATTTT.

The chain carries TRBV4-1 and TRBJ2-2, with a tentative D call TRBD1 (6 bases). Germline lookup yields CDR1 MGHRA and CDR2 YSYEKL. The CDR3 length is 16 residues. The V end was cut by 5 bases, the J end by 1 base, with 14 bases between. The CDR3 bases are TGCGCCAGCAGCGAGGCAGGGGCGCGGAACACCGGGGAGCTGTTTTTT. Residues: CASSEAGARNTGELFF.

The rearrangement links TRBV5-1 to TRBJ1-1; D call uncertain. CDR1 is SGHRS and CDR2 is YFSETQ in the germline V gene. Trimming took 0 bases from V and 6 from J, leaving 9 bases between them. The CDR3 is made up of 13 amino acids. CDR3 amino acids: CASSLGSFPEAFF. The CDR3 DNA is TGCGCCAGCAGCTTGGGGAGTTTCCCTGAAGCTTTCTTT.

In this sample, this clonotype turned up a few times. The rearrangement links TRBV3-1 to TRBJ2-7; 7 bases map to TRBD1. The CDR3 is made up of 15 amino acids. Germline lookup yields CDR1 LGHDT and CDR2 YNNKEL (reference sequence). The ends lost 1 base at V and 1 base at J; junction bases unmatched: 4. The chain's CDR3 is CASSQGSDRSYEQYF. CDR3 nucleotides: TGTGCCAGCAGCCAAGGGTCGGACAGGTCCTACGAGCAGTACTTC.

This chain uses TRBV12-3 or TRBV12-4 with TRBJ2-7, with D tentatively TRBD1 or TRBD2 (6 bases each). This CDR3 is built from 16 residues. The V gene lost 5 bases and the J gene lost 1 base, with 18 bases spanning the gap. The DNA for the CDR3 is TGTGCCAGCAGTACCTCCGGGACACGGGGGTCCTACGAGCAGTACTTC. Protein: CASSTSGTRGSYEQYF.

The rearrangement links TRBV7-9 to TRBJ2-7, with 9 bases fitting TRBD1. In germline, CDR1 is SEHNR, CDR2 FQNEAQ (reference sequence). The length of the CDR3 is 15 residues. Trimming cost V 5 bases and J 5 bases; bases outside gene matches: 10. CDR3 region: CASSPEGQGINEQYF. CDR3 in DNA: TGTGCCAGCAGCCCCGAGGGACAGGGTATCAACGAGCAGTACTTC.

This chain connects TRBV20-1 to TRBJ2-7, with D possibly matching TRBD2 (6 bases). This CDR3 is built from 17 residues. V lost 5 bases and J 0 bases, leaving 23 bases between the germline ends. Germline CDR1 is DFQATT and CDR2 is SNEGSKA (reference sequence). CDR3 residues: CSAGPASPGLSSYEQYF. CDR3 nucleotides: TGCAGTGCTGGCCCAGCGTCCCCGGGACTTTCCTCCTACGAGCAGTACTTC.